A selection of T cell receptor beta chains follows, all from one sample in a study of T cell repertoires in ileal Crohn's disease. The repertoire was sequenced with immunoSEQ multiplex PCR; TCRdb's copy has only in-frame clones and lacks some. The profile shows 6,500 or so clones, 70% to 85% of them singletons. Specimen: ileal tissue. The receptor source for this set is an adult with Crohn's disease. The CDR3 runs from the conserved cysteine through the conserved F or W. A D gene is named only where the DNA matches it firmly. Size values are once, few and many counts, or a class for expanded clones, and some rows have none.

J gene: TRBJ2-3
D gene: NA
clone size: NA
V gene: TRBV7-3
CDR3 DNA: TGTGCCAGCAGCTTAACAGGGCTCAGGAGGGGTCGCACAGATACGCAGTATTTT
CDR3 protein: CASSLTGLRRGRTDTQYF

J gene: TRBJ2-7
D gene: NA
clone size: NA
V gene: TRBV6-5
CDR3 DNA: TGTGCCAGCAGTCTTGAGGCAACCTACGAGCAGTACTTC
CDR3 protein: CASSLEATYEQYF

J gene: TRBJ1-3
D gene: NA
clone size: NA
V gene: TRBV9
CDR3 DNA: TGTGCCAGCAGCGGAAACAGGGTAGCTGGAAACACCATATATTTT
CDR3 protein: CASSGNRVAGNTIYF

J gene: TRBJ1-5
D gene: NA
clone size: few
V gene: TRBV21-1
CDR3 DNA: TGTGCCAGCAGTTCAAGGCAGGAGTGGAATCAGCCCCAGCATTTT
CDR3 protein: CASSSRQEWNQPQHF

J gene: TRBJ1-3
D gene: NA
clone size: NA
V gene: TRBV7-2
CDR3 DNA: TGTGCCAGCAGCTTAACCAGGGGTGGTTACACCATATATTTT
CDR3 protein: CASSLTRGGYTIYF

J gene: TRBJ2-7
D gene: TRBD1
clone size: NA
V gene: TRBV29-1
CDR3 DNA: TGCAGCGTTGAAGCCCGGGACAGGGGTCTCCCCGAGCAGTACTTC
CDR3 protein: CSVEARDRGLPEQYF

J gene: TRBJ2-6
D gene: NA
clone size: NA
V gene: TRBV19
CDR3 DNA: TGTGCCAGTAGGGACAGATCCTCTGGGGCCAACGTCCTGACTTTC
CDR3 protein: CASRDRSSGANVLTF

J gene: TRBJ1-5
D gene: TRBD1
clone size: NA
V gene: TRBV28
CDR3 DNA: TGTGCCAGCAGTTTATTCGACAGGGACAATCAGCCCCAGCATTTT
CDR3 protein: CASSLFDRDNQPQHF

J gene: TRBJ2-7
D gene: TRBD2
clone size: NA
V gene: TRBV11-2
CDR3 DNA: TGTGCCAGCAGCTTAGATGTGACTAGCGGGTTCGAGCAGTACTTC
CDR3 protein: CASSLDVTSGFEQYF

J gene: TRBJ2-2
D gene: NA
clone size: few
V gene: TRBV4-2
CDR3 DNA: TGTGCCAGCAGCCAAGGAGGGGCGCGTCACGCCGGGGAGCTGTTTTTT
CDR3 protein: CASSQGGARHAGELFF

J gene: TRBJ2-7
D gene: TRBD2
clone size: NA
V gene: TRBV11-2
CDR3 DNA: TGTGCCAGCAGCTTAGCCGGGACTAGGACGTACGAGCAGTACTTC
CDR3 protein: CASSLAGTRTYEQYF

J gene: TRBJ2-7
D gene: TRBD2
clone size: few
V gene: TRBV28
CDR3 DNA: TGTGCCAGCAGTCCGAGGTCAGGACTAGCGGGAGGGCCCGGCGAGCAGTACTTC
CDR3 protein: CASSPRSGLAGGPGEQYF

J gene: TRBJ2-1
D gene: NA
clone size: NA
V gene: TRBV19
CDR3 DNA: TGTGCCAGTAGGTGGGGGATTAGCGAAAATGAGCAGTTCTTC
CDR3 protein: CASRWGISENEQFF

J gene: TRBJ1-1
D gene: NA
clone size: NA
V gene: TRBV10-3
CDR3 DNA: TGTGCCATCAGTGAGGAGGGAGAAGCTGAAGCTTTCTTT
CDR3 protein: CAISEEGEAEAFF

J gene: TRBJ2-3
D gene: NA
clone size: NA
V gene: TRBV19
CDR3 DNA: TGTGCCAGTAGTATGGACCAGGGGCGCCCACACACAGATACGCAGTATTTT
CDR3 protein: CASSMDQGRPHTDTQYF

J gene: TRBJ1-5
D gene: NA
clone size: NA
V gene: TRBV4-1
CDR3 DNA: TGCGCCAGCAGCCAAAAATTTTCAGATCCTAATCAGCCCCAGCATTTT
CDR3 protein: CASSQKFSDPNQPQHF

J gene: TRBJ2-7
D gene: TRBD2
clone size: NA
V gene: TRBV27
CDR3 DNA: TGTGCCAGCAGTCTACTAGCGGACTACGAGCAGTACTTC
CDR3 protein: CASSLLADYEQYF

J gene: TRBJ1-1
D gene: TRBD1
clone size: NA
V gene: TRBV27
CDR3 DNA: TGTGCCAGCAGTTTATCTGCAGGGGGCTGGAACACTGAAGCTTTCTTT
CDR3 protein: CASSLSAGGWNTEAFF

J gene: TRBJ2-3
D gene: NA
clone size: NA
V gene: TRBV7-2
CDR3 DNA: TGTGCCAGCAGCTCCCCTGAGCGGCTCACAGATACGCAGTATTTT
CDR3 protein: CASSSPERLTDTQYF

J gene: TRBJ2-7
D gene: NA
clone size: NA
V gene: TRBV6-5
CDR3 DNA: TGTGCCAGCAGTTACTCGACCGGTCCCTACGAGCAGTACTTC
CDR3 protein: CASSYSTGPYEQYF

J gene: TRBJ2-6
D gene: NA
clone size: NA
V gene: TRBV2
CDR3 DNA: TGTGCCAGCAGCGACTCGATCTCTGGGGCCAACGTCCTGACTTTC
CDR3 protein: CASSDSISGANVLTF

J gene: TRBJ1-5
D gene: NA
clone size: few
V gene: TRBV18
CDR3 DNA: TGTGCCAGCTCACCGGGGCAGAATAGCAATCAGCCCCAGCATTTT
CDR3 protein: CASSPGQNSNQPQHF

J gene: TRBJ2-7
D gene: TRBD2
clone size: few
V gene: TRBV6-4
CDR3 DNA: TGTGCCAGCAGTGACTCAACTAGCGGGAGCTACGAGCAGTACTTC
CDR3 protein: CASSDSTSGSYEQYF

J gene: TRBJ2-2
D gene: NA
clone size: NA
V gene: TRBV29-1
CDR3 DNA: TGCAGCGTTGTGTCCGGGGGTTCGAACACCGGGGAGCTGTTTTTT
CDR3 protein: CSVVSGGSNTGELFF

J gene: TRBJ2-7
D gene: TRBD1
clone size: NA
V gene: TRBV27
CDR3 DNA: TGTGCCAGCAGTCCAATCGGACAGGGCGACGAGCAGTACTTC
CDR3 protein: CASSPIGQGDEQYF

J gene: TRBJ2-1
D gene: NA
clone size: large
V gene: TRBV7-6
CDR3 DNA: TGTGCCAGCAGCACCAGTACTGGGTTAAAAGGCGAGCAGTTCTTC
CDR3 protein: CASSTSTGLKGEQFF

J gene: TRBJ1-5
D gene: TRBD1
clone size: large
V gene: TRBV7-8
CDR3 DNA: TGTGCCAGCAGCTTAGAGGACAGGGGTGGTCAGCCCCAGCATTTT
CDR3 protein: CASSLEDRGGQPQHF

J gene: TRBJ2-2
D gene: NA
clone size: few
V gene: TRBV10-3
CDR3 DNA: TGTGCCATACAGGATACCGGGGAGCTGTTTTTT
CDR3 protein: CAIQDTGELFF

J gene: TRBJ1-2
D gene: TRBD1
clone size: NA
V gene: TRBV18
CDR3 DNA: TGTGCCAGCTCGCGGGACAGGGTCGAGGGTGGCTACACCTTC
CDR3 protein: CASSRDRVEGGYTF

J gene: TRBJ2-7
D gene: TRBD1
clone size: NA
V gene: TRBV27
CDR3 DNA: TGTGCCAGCACCCAAGGGGGCAAATCCTACGAGCAGTACTTC
CDR3 protein: CASTQGGKSYEQYF

J gene: TRBJ2-3
D gene: TRBD2
clone size: NA
V gene: TRBV7-2
CDR3 DNA: TGTGCCAGCAGCCAACGGGAGGGATATTCAGATACGCAGTATTTT
CDR3 protein: CASSQREGYSDTQYF

J gene: TRBJ2-3
D gene: TRBD2
clone size: NA
V gene: TRBV5-1
CDR3 DNA: TGCGCCAGCAGCTCCGGACTAGCGGGAGGGCCAGGAAAAGATACGCAGTATTTT
CDR3 protein: CASSSGLAGGPGKDTQYF

J gene: TRBJ2-7
D gene: NA
clone size: few
V gene: TRBV15
CDR3 DNA: TGTGCCACCAGCATAGGGAGTTCCTACGAGCAGTACTTC
CDR3 protein: CATSIGSSYEQYF

J gene: TRBJ2-5
D gene: NA
clone size: NA
V gene: TRBV10-2
CDR3 DNA: TGCGCCAGCAGTCGGGCGGAGCAAGAGACCCAGTACTTC
CDR3 protein: CASSRAEQETQYF

J gene: TRBJ2-7
D gene: TRBD2
clone size: few
V gene: TRBV4-3
CDR3 DNA: TGCGCCAGCAGCAGGACTAGCGGTTACGAGCAGTACTTC
CDR3 protein: CASSRTSGYEQYF

J gene: TRBJ1-1
D gene: NA
clone size: few
V gene: TRBV7-2
CDR3 DNA: TGTGCCAGCAGCTTAGAGGGGAACACTGAAGCTTTCTTT
CDR3 protein: CASSLEGNTEAFF

J gene: TRBJ2-3
D gene: NA
clone size: NA
V gene: TRBV30
CDR3 DNA: TGTGCCTGGAGAGGGATCACAGATACGCAGTATTTT
CDR3 protein: CAWRGITDTQYF

J gene: TRBJ2-5
D gene: TRBD2
clone size: NA
V gene: TRBV5-6
CDR3 DNA: TGTGCCAGCAGCCAACTCGGCTGGCGGGAGGGGACGGAGACCCAGTACTTC
CDR3 protein: CASSQLGWREGTETQYF

J gene: TRBJ1-2
D gene: TRBD1
clone size: NA
V gene: TRBV18
CDR3 DNA: TGTGCCAGCTCACCACCCGGGACAGATTATGGCTACACCTTC
CDR3 protein: CASSPPGTDYGYTF

J gene: TRBJ2-2
D gene: NA
clone size: NA
V gene: TRBV9
CDR3 DNA: TGTGCCAGCAGCGTAGAAGAGTTTCTCGGGGAGCTGTTTTTT
CDR3 protein: CASSVEEFLGELFF

J gene: TRBJ1-4
D gene: NA
clone size: NA
V gene: TRBV7-9
CDR3 DNA: TGTGCCAGCAGCTTAGAAGGAACTGAAAAACTGTTTTTT
CDR3 protein: CASSLEGTEKLFF